These T cell receptor beta chains were read from a single sample in a study of cytomegalovirus exposure and HLA in healthy donors. The method was immunoSEQ multiplex PCR; TCRdb's version includes in-frame clones alone and lacks a portion of them. This sample has about 150,000 clones, with 70% to 90% found just once. Input material: PBMCs. The receptors derive from a man between 40 and 49 years old in good health and CMV-seronegative. CDR3s include the opening cysteine and the closing phenylalanine or tryptophan. Each record gives: D gene, clone size, V gene, J gene, CDR3 DNA, CDR3 protein. A D gene is named only where the DNA matches it firmly. Only some rows state a clone size, as once, few, many or a class for expanded clones.

d_call: TRBD1
clone_size: .
v_call: TRBV6-1
j_call: TRBJ2-7
cdr3_nt: TGTGCCAGCAGTCTGGGACAGGCATGGGAGCAGTACTTC
cdr3_aa: CASSLGQAWEQYF

d_call: TRBD2
clone_size: .
v_call: TRBV4-2
j_call: TRBJ2-1
cdr3_nt: TGTGCCAGCAGCCAAGATGACGCTAGCGGGAGGGTAGGGTTGAACAATGAGCAGTTCTTC
cdr3_aa: CASSQDDASGRVGLNNEQFF

d_call: TRBD2
clone_size: .
v_call: TRBV19
j_call: TRBJ2-3
cdr3_nt: TGTGCCAGTAGTATTAGCGGGGGTAGCACAGATACGCAGTATTTT
cdr3_aa: CASSISGGSTDTQYF

d_call: TRBD2
clone_size: .
v_call: TRBV5-8
j_call: TRBJ2-1
cdr3_nt: TGTGCCAGCAGCCTGTTGGGACTAGCGGGAAGCGATGAGCAGTTCTTC
cdr3_aa: CASSLLGLAGSDEQFF

d_call: .
clone_size: .
v_call: TRBV11-2
j_call: TRBJ1-2
cdr3_nt: TGTGCCAGCAGCTGGGACCTAGGGGGACCGGGTGGCTACACCTTC
cdr3_aa: CASSWDLGGPGGYTF

d_call: .
clone_size: .
v_call: TRBV30
j_call: TRBJ2-7
cdr3_nt: TGTGCCTGGAGTAGCGGAGGTATCTACGAGCAGTACTTC
cdr3_aa: CAWSSGGIYEQYF

d_call: TRBD1
clone_size: .
v_call: TRBV27
j_call: TRBJ2-7
cdr3_nt: TGTGCCAGCAGTTTGACAGGGGAGGCTGGCGAGCAGTACTTC
cdr3_aa: CASSLTGEAGEQYF

d_call: TRBD1
clone_size: .
v_call: TRBV19
j_call: TRBJ2-2
cdr3_nt: TGTGCCAGTATGTACAGGGGCGGCGGGGAGCTGTTTTTT
cdr3_aa: CASMYRGGGELFF

d_call: TRBD1
clone_size: .
v_call: TRBV29-1
j_call: TRBJ1-4
cdr3_nt: TGCAGCGTTGAGACAGGGACGACTAATGAAAAACTGTTTTTT
cdr3_aa: CSVETGTTNEKLFF

d_call: .
clone_size: .
v_call: TRBV6-5
j_call: TRBJ1-1
cdr3_nt: TGTGCCAGCAGATCCGACAGCATGAACACTGAAGCTTTCTTT
cdr3_aa: CASRSDSMNTEAFF

d_call: .
clone_size: .
v_call: TRBV19
j_call: TRBJ1-2
cdr3_nt: TGTGCCAGCACGACAGGATCCATTAACTATGGCTACACCTTC
cdr3_aa: CASTTGSINYGYTF

d_call: .
clone_size: .
v_call: TRBV29-1
j_call: TRBJ1-2
cdr3_nt: TGCAGCGTTGAAACGGGGAAGGTAGATGGCTACACCTTC
cdr3_aa: CSVETGKVDGYTF

d_call: .
clone_size: .
v_call: TRBV23-1
j_call: TRBJ1-2
cdr3_nt: TGCGCCAGCACTTACAGATTTACTAACTATGGCTACACCTTC
cdr3_aa: CASTYRFTNYGYTF

d_call: TRBD1
clone_size: once
v_call: TRBV7-2
j_call: TRBJ2-5
cdr3_nt: TGTGCCAGCAGCTTGACAGGGGGCGTGGGGACCCAGTACTTC
cdr3_aa: CASSLTGGVGTQYF

d_call: .
clone_size: .
v_call: TRBV15
j_call: TRBJ2-5
cdr3_nt: TGTGCCACCAGCAGAGATCCCAGGGGAGAGACCCAGTACTTC
cdr3_aa: CATSRDPRGETQYF

d_call: TRBD1
clone_size: .
v_call: TRBV19
j_call: TRBJ1-4
cdr3_nt: TGTGCCAGTAGTGGACAGGCAGAAAAACTGTTTTTT
cdr3_aa: CASSGQAEKLFF

d_call: TRBD1
clone_size: .
v_call: TRBV5-4
j_call: TRBJ1-6
cdr3_nt: TGTGCCAGCAGCGCGCGGACAGGCAATAATTCACCCCTCCACTTT
cdr3_aa: CASSARTGNNSPLHF

d_call: TRBD1
clone_size: few
v_call: TRBV6-5
j_call: TRBJ2-5
cdr3_nt: TGTGCCAGCAAAATCGTTGACAGGGTCCAAGAGACCCAGTACTTC
cdr3_aa: CASKIVDRVQETQYF

d_call: .
clone_size: .
v_call: TRBV6-5
j_call: TRBJ2-7
cdr3_nt: TGTGCCAGCAGTCCCGCAGGGGTAGCCCACGAGCAGTACTTC
cdr3_aa: CASSPAGVAHEQYF

d_call: TRBD1
clone_size: .
v_call: TRBV4-3
j_call: TRBJ1-2
cdr3_nt: TGCGCCAGCAGCCACGTGCTAACGGGACAGGGCTCTAACTATGGCTACACCTTC
cdr3_aa: CASSHVLTGQGSNYGYTF

d_call: .
clone_size: .
v_call: TRBV7-9
j_call: TRBJ1-4
cdr3_nt: TGTGCCAGCAGCCGCCAGGGGTTAGGTAATGAAAAACTGTTTTTT
cdr3_aa: CASSRQGLGNEKLFF

d_call: .
clone_size: .
v_call: TRBV5-1
j_call: TRBJ1-1
cdr3_nt: TGCGCCAGCAGCCAGGTGGGAGCGAACACTGAAGCTTTCTTT
cdr3_aa: CASSQVGANTEAFF

d_call: .
clone_size: .
v_call: TRBV5-1
j_call: TRBJ1-2
cdr3_nt: TGCGCCAGCAGCTTGGGACAGTCTTCGGGTGCGATCTATGGCTACACCTTC
cdr3_aa: CASSLGQSSGAIYGYTF

d_call: TRBD1
clone_size: .
v_call: TRBV5-5
j_call: TRBJ2-7
cdr3_nt: TGTGCCAGCAGGGGGACAGGGGCGGACGAGCAGTACTTC
cdr3_aa: CASRGTGADEQYF

d_call: .
clone_size: .
v_call: TRBV7-2
j_call: TRBJ2-2
cdr3_nt: TGTGCCAGCAGCTTAACCCAGGGAGCGCGCGGGGACACCGGGGAGCTGTTTTTT
cdr3_aa: CASSLTQGARGDTGELFF

d_call: TRBD1
clone_size: .
v_call: TRBV2
j_call: TRBJ1-2
cdr3_nt: TGTGCCAGCAGTGAAGCGAAGACAGGGGGCGGCGGCTACACCTTC
cdr3_aa: CASSEAKTGGGGYTF

d_call: TRBD2
clone_size: once
v_call: TRBV30
j_call: TRBJ2-7
cdr3_nt: TGTGCCTGGAGTCAAAGCGGGAAATCCGAGCAGTACTTC
cdr3_aa: CAWSQSGKSEQYF

d_call: TRBD2
clone_size: .
v_call: TRBV19
j_call: TRBJ2-3
cdr3_nt: TGTGCCAGTAGTATGATAGCGGGGAGGGTCAAAGATACGCAGTATTTT
cdr3_aa: CASSMIAGRVKDTQYF

d_call: .
clone_size: .
v_call: TRBV15
j_call: TRBJ1-1
cdr3_nt: TGTGCCACCAGCAGAGATCGGGAGAACATGAACACTGAAGCTTTCTTT
cdr3_aa: CATSRDRENMNTEAFF

d_call: .
clone_size: .
v_call: TRBV6-5
j_call: TRBJ1-3
cdr3_nt: TGTGCCAGCAGTTACTCAACAGTCTCTGGAAACACCATATATTTT
cdr3_aa: CASSYSTVSGNTIYF

d_call: TRBD2
clone_size: .
v_call: TRBV5-5
j_call: TRBJ2-2
cdr3_nt: TGTGCCAGCAGCCCGAATGGACTAGCGGGAGTTGGGGAGCTGTTTTTT
cdr3_aa: CASSPNGLAGVGELFF

d_call: .
clone_size: .
v_call: TRBV11-1
j_call: TRBJ2-2
cdr3_nt: TGTGCCAGCAGCTTAGCGTCAGGGACCGGGGAGCTGTTTTTT
cdr3_aa: CASSLASGTGELFF

d_call: TRBD1
clone_size: .
v_call: TRBV29-1
j_call: TRBJ1-2
cdr3_nt: TGCAGCGTTCAGGGGGCTAATGGCTACACCTTC
cdr3_aa: CSVQGANGYTF

d_call: .
clone_size: .
v_call: TRBV7-9
j_call: TRBJ1-1
cdr3_nt: TGTGCCAGCAGCTTGACAGCGAACACTGAAGCTTTCTTT
cdr3_aa: CASSLTANTEAFF

d_call: TRBD1
clone_size: once
v_call: TRBV15
j_call: TRBJ2-7
cdr3_nt: TGTGCCACCAGAGGGACAGGGGGCTACGAGCAGTACTTC
cdr3_aa: CATRGTGGYEQYF

d_call: TRBD1
clone_size: .
v_call: TRBV5-1
j_call: TRBJ2-7
cdr3_nt: TGCGCCAGCAGGACCGGGACAGGTTCAGCCAGCTCCTACGAGCAGTACTTC
cdr3_aa: CASRTGTGSASSYEQYF

d_call: .
clone_size: .
v_call: TRBV7-3
j_call: TRBJ2-1
cdr3_nt: TGTGCCAGCAGCTCCGAGCTTGGCAGGGGTTCCAATGAGCAGTTCTTC
cdr3_aa: CASSSELGRGSNEQFF

d_call: TRBD1
clone_size: .
v_call: TRBV19
j_call: TRBJ2-1
cdr3_nt: TGTGCCAGTCGGAGGGACAGGGGAAACAATGAGCAGTTCTTC
cdr3_aa: CASRRDRGNNEQFF

d_call: TRBD1
clone_size: .
v_call: TRBV7-8
j_call: TRBJ2-7
cdr3_nt: TGTGCCAGCAGCTTAGGGGGACAGGGTTCCCACGAGCAGTACTTC
cdr3_aa: CASSLGGQGSHEQYF

d_call: TRBD1
clone_size: .
v_call: TRBV7-6
j_call: TRBJ1-6
cdr3_nt: TGTGCCAGCAGCTTAAGGACAGGGGGCAATTCACCCCTCCACTTT
cdr3_aa: CASSLRTGGNSPLHF

d_call: TRBD1
clone_size: .
v_call: TRBV4-3
j_call: TRBJ1-2
cdr3_nt: TGCGCCAGCAGCCAAGATGAGGCGACAGGGAATTACTATGGCTACACCTTC
cdr3_aa: CASSQDEATGNYYGYTF

d_call: .
clone_size: .
v_call: TRBV6-5
j_call: TRBJ1-1
cdr3_nt: TGTGCCAGCAGTTGGCACAGGGAGGGGTACACTGAAGCTTTCTTT
cdr3_aa: CASSWHREGYTEAFF

d_call: TRBD1
clone_size: .
v_call: TRBV29-1
j_call: TRBJ1-2
cdr3_nt: TGCAGCGCCCTACGACAGGGAGCATTGGGCTACACCTTC
cdr3_aa: CSALRQGALGYTF

d_call: TRBD1
clone_size: .
v_call: TRBV6-5
j_call: TRBJ1-1
cdr3_nt: TGTGCCAGCAGTTCCCCCGAGACAGGGGGGAGCACTGAAGCTTTCTTT
cdr3_aa: CASSSPETGGSTEAFF

d_call: TRBD1
clone_size: .
v_call: TRBV10-3
j_call: TRBJ1-1
cdr3_nt: TGTGCCATCAGAGGGCAGGGGGCCGTCTTTGAAGCTTTCTTT
cdr3_aa: CAIRGQGAVFEAFF

d_call: TRBD1
clone_size: .
v_call: TRBV27
j_call: TRBJ2-1
cdr3_nt: TGTGCCAGCGGAACACCATCAGGGGGCTCCTACAATGAGCAGTTCTTC
cdr3_aa: CASGTPSGGSYNEQFF

d_call: .
clone_size: .
v_call: TRBV7-2
j_call: TRBJ2-2
cdr3_nt: TGTGCCAGCAGCTTAGCGGGAGGAGGGACCGGGGAGCTGTTTTTT
cdr3_aa: CASSLAGGGTGELFF

d_call: TRBD1
clone_size: .
v_call: TRBV7-6
j_call: TRBJ1-2
cdr3_nt: TGTGCCAGCAGCCGGACAGGGAGTGGGGGCTACACCTTC
cdr3_aa: CASSRTGSGGYTF

d_call: .
clone_size: .
v_call: TRBV27
j_call: TRBJ2-3
cdr3_nt: TGTGCCAGCAGTTTATTCCCGACAGCAACTAGCACAGATACGCAGTATTTT
cdr3_aa: CASSLFPTATSTDTQYF

d_call: .
clone_size: .
v_call: TRBV18
j_call: TRBJ1-1
cdr3_nt: TGTGCCAGCTCACCAGGGGGCGCCGGGGACACTGAAGCTTTCTTT
cdr3_aa: CASSPGGAGDTEAFF

d_call: .
clone_size: few
v_call: TRBV4-3
j_call: TRBJ2-4
cdr3_nt: TGCGCCAGCAGCCGGGACTTGCAAAACATTCAGTACTTC
cdr3_aa: CASSRDLQNIQYF

d_call: .
clone_size: .
v_call: TRBV27
j_call: TRBJ1-6
cdr3_nt: TGTGCCAGCAGGTCCAGGTCTTCACCCCTCCACTTT
cdr3_aa: CASRSRSSPLHF

d_call: TRBD1
clone_size: .
v_call: TRBV19
j_call: TRBJ2-1
cdr3_nt: TGTGCCAGTAGTACTGGACAGGGACATTACAATGAGCAGTTCTTC
cdr3_aa: CASSTGQGHYNEQFF

d_call: .
clone_size: .
v_call: TRBV14
j_call: TRBJ2-2
cdr3_nt: TGTGCCAGCAGCCAAGGGAACTGGGCAGGGGAGCTGTTTTTT
cdr3_aa: CASSQGNWAGELFF

d_call: .
clone_size: once
v_call: TRBV5-1
j_call: TRBJ2-7
cdr3_nt: TGCGCCAGCTCTGGGGGCAGGGGGGACTACGAGCAGTACTTC
cdr3_aa: CASSGGRGDYEQYF

d_call: TRBD2
clone_size: .
v_call: TRBV7-6
j_call: TRBJ2-7
cdr3_nt: TGTGCCAGCAGCTTTGAATCTGGGACTAGCGGAACCTACGAGCAGTACTTC
cdr3_aa: CASSFESGTSGTYEQYF

d_call: .
clone_size: few
v_call: TRBV19
j_call: TRBJ2-7
cdr3_nt: TGTGCCAGTAGTATGGGGGGGACACTACCCTACGAGCAGTACTTC
cdr3_aa: CASSMGGTLPYEQYF